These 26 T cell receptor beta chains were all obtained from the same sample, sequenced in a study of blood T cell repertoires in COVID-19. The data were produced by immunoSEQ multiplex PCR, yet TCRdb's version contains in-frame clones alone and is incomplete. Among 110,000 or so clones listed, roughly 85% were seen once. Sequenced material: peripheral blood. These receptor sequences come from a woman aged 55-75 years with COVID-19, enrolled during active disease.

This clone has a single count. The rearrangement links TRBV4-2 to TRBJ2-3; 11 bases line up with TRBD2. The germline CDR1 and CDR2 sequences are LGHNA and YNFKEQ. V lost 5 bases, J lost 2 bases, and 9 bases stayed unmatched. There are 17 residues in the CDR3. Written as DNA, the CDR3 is TGTGCCAGCAGCACCCGGGGTAGCGGGGGGGCCACAGATACGCAGTATTTT. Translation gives CASSTRGSGGATDTQYF.

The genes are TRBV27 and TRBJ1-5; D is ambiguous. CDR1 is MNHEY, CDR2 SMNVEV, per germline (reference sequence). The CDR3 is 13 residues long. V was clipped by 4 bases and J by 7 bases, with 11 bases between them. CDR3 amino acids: CASSSQSMQPQHF. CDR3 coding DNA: TGTGCCAGCAGTTCCCAGTCGATGCAGCCCCAGCATTTT.

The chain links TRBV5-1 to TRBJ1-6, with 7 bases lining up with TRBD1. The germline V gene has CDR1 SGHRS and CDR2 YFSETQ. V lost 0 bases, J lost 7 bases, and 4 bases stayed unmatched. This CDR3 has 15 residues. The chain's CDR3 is CASSLAGTVNSPLHF. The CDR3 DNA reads TGCGCCAGCAGCTTGGCCGGGACAGTAAATTCACCCCTCCACTTT.

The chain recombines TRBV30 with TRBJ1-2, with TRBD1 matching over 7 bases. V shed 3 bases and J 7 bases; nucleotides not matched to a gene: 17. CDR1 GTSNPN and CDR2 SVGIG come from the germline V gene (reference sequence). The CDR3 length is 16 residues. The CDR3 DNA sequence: TGTGCCTGGAGCCCACCGACAGGGCTCGGTATGGGTGGCTACACCTTC. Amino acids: CAWSPPTGLGMGGYTF.

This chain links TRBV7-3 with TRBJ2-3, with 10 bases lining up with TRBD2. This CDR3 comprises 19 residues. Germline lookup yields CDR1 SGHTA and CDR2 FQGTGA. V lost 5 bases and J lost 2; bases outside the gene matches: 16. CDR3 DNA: TGTGCCAGCAGCCTCAACCCTAAACTAGCGGGGCCTCCCACAGATACGCAGTATTTT. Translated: CASSLNPKLAGPPTDTQYF.

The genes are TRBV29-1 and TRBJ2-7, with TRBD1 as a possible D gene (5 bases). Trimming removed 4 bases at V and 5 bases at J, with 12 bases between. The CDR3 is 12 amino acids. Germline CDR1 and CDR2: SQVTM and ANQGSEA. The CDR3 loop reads CSVAQGTNEQYF. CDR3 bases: TGCAGCGTTGCCCAGGGTACCAACGAGCAGTACTTC.

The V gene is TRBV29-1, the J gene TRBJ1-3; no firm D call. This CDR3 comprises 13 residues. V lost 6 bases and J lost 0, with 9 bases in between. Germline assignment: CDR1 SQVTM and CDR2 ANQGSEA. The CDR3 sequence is CSVAGDSGNTIYF. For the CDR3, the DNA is TGCAGCGTCGCCGGGGACTCTGGAAACACCATATATTTT.

DNA for the CDR3: TGTGCCAGCAGCCCCAGTCAGGGCGCCGGGGAAAAACTGTTTTTT. Protein: CASSPSQGAGEKLFF. J is TRBJ1-4 and V is TRBV14; possibly TRBD1 for D (5 bases). Trimming shortened V by 4 bases and J by 8 bases, and 17 bases separated the two germline ends. The CDR3 has 15 residues. Germline V gene lookup returns CDR1 SGHDN and CDR2 FVKESK.

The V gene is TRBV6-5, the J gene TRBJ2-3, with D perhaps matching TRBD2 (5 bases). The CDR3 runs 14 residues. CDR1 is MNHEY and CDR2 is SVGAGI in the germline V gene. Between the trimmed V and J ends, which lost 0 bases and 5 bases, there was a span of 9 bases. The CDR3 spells CASSYSDGVDTQYF. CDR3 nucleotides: TGTGCCAGCAGTTACTCGGACGGGGTAGATACGCAGTATTTT.

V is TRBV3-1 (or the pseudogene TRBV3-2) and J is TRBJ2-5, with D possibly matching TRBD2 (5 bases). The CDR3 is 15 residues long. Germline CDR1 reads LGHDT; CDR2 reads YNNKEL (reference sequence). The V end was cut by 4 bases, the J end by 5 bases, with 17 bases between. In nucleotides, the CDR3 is TGTGCCAGCAGCCCGGCGGTATACCGAGGGGAGACCCAGTACTTC. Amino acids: CASSPAVYRGETQYF.

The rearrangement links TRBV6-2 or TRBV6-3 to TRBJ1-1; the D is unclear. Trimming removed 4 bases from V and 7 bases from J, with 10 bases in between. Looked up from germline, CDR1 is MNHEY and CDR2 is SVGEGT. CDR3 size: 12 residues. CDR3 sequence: CASSSGKIEAFF. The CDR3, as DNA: TGTGCCAGCAGTTCCGGGAAGATTGAAGCTTTCTTT.

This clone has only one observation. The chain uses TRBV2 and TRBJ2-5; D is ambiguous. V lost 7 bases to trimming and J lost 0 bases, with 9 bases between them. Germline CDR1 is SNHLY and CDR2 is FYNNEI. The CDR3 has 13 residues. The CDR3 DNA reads TGTGCCAGCACTTTCGCGGACCAAGAGACCCAGTACTTC. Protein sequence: CASTFADQETQYF.

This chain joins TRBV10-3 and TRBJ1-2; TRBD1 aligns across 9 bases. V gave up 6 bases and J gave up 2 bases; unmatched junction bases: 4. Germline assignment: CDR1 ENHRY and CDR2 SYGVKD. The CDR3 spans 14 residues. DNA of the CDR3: TGTGCCATCAGGGGGGACAGGGAGAACTATGGCTACACCTTC. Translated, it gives CAIRGDRENYGYTF.

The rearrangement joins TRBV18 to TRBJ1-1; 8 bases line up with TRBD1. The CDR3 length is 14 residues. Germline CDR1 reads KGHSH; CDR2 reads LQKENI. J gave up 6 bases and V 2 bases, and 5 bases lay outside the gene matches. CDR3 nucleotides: TGTGCCAGCTCACCATCGGACAGGGTTGCTGAAGCTTTCTTT. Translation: CASSPSDRVAEAFF.

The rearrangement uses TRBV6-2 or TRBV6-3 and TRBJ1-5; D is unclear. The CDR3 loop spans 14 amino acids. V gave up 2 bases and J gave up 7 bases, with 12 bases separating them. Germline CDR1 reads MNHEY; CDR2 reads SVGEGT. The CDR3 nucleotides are TGTGCCAGCAGTTACCTTGCGGGGATCCAGCCCCAGCATTTT. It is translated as CASSYLAGIQPQHF.

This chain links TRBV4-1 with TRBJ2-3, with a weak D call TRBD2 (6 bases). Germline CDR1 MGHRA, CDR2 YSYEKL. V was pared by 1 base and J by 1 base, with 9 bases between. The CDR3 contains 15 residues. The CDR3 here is CASSQGGRRTDTQYF. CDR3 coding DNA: TGCGCCAGCAGCCAAGGGGGGAGGCGCACAGATACGCAGTATTTT.

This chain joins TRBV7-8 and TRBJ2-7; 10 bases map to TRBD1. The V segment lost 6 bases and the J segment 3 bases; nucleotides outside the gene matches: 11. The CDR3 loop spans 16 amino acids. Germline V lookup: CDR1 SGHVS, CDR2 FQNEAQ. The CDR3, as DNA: TGTGCCAGCAGATCCAGTCAGTGGACAGGGGGCTACGAGCAGTACTTC. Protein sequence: CASRSSQWTGGYEQYF. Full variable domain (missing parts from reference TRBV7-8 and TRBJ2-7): GAGVSQSPRYKVAKRGQDVALRCDPISGHVSLFWYQQALGQGPEFLTYFQNEAQLDKSGLPSDRFFAERPEGSVSTLKIQRTQQEDSAVYLCASRSSQWTGGYEQYFGPGTRLTVT.

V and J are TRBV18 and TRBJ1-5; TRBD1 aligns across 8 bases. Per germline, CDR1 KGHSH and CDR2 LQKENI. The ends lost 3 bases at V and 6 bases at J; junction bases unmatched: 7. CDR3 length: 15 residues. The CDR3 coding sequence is TGTGCCAGCTCACCGACGACAGGGACAGGTCAGCCCCAGCATTTT. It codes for CASSPTTGTGQPQHF. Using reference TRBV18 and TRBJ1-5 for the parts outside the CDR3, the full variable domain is NAGVMQNPRHLVRRRGQEARLRCSPMKGHSHVYWYRQLPEEGLKFMVYLQKENIIDESGMPKERFSAEFPKEGPSILRIQQVVRGDSAAYFCASSPTTGTGQPQHFGDGTRLSIL.

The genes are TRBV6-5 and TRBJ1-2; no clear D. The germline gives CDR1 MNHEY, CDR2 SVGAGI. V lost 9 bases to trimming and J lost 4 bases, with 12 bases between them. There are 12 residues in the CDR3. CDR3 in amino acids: CASMGQLYGYTF. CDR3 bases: TGTGCCAGTATGGGCCAGCTCTATGGCTACACCTTC.

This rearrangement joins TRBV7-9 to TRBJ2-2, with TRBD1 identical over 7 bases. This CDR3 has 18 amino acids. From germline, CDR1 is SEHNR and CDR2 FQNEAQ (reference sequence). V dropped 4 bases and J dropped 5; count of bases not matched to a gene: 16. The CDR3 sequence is CASSSHTFTPRGTGELFF. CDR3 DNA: TGTGCCAGCAGCTCGCACACTTTTACCCCCAGGGGGACCGGGGAGCTGTTTTTT. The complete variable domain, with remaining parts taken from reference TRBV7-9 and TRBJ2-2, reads DTGVSQNPRHKITKRGQNVTFRCDPISEHNRLYWYRQTLGQGPEFLTYFQNEAQLEKSRLLSDRFSAERPKGSFSTLEIQRTEQGDSAMYLCASSSHTFTPRGTGELFFGEGSRLTVL.

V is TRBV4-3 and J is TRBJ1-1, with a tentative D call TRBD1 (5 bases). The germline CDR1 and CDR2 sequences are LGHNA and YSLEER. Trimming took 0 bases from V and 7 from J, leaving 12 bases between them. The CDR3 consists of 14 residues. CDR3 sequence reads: CASSQDRGGYEAFF. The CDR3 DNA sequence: TGCGCCAGCAGCCAAGATCGGGGGGGATATGAAGCTTTCTTT.

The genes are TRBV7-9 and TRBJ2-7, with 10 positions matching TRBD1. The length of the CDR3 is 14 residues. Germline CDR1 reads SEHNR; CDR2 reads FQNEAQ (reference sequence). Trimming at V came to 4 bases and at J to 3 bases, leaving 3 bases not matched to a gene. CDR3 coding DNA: TGTGCCAGCAGCTCGGGACAGGGGCTCTACGAGCAGTACTTC. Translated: CASSSGQGLYEQYF.

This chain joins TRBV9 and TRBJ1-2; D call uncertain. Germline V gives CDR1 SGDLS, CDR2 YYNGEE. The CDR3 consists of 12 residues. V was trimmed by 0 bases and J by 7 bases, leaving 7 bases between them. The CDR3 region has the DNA TGTGCCAGCAGCGTAGATGAGGGTGGCTACACCTTC. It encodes CASSVDEGGYTF.

The DNA of the CDR3 is TGTGCCAGCAGCCAAGATGTTCGGGTAATGGGAGCTTTCTTT. Translating it yields CASSQDVRVMGAFF. The chain has TRBV3-1 (or the pseudogene TRBV3-2) and TRBJ1-1; D unclear. V was pared by 0 bases and J by 10 bases, with 15 bases between. This CDR3 spans 14 amino acids. Germline V lookup: CDR1 LGHDT, CDR2 YNNKEL (reference sequence).

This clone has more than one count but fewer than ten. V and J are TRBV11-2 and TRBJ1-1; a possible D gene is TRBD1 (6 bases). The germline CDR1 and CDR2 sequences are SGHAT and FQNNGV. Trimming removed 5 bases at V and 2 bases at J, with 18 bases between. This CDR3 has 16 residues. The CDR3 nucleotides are TGTGCCAGCAGCCGTGGAACAGGGTTAGGAAACACTGAAGCTTTCTTT. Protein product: CASSRGTGLGNTEAFF.

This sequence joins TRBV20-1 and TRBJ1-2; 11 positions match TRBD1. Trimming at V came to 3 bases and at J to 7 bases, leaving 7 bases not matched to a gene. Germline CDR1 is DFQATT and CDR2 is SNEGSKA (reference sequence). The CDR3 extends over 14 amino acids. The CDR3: CSASWDRGLSGYTF. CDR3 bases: TGCAGTGCTAGTTGGGACAGGGGGTTAAGTGGCTACACCTTC.